These T cell receptor beta chains were read from a single sample in a study of spatial heterogeneity in lung cancer. TCRdb re-called the 5' RACE reads with MiXCR, one entry per CDR3 protein. The sample holds over 45,000 distinct CDR3 sequences, less than 5.5% seen once. The sequences come from PBMCs, collected at surgery. The origin of the receptors is a male donor with early-stage non-small cell lung cancer. CDR3s include the opening cysteine and the closing phenylalanine or tryptophan. A D gene is named only where the DNA matches it firmly. Some rows have no size entry. The others give once, few or many, or a class for an expanded clone.

D gene: TRBD2; V gene: TRBV6-2/TRBV6-3; clone size: few; J gene: TRBJ2-1; CDR3 DNA: TGTGCCAGTATGGGAGGGTCCTACAATGAGCAGTTCTTC; CDR3 protein: CASMGGSYNEQFF
D gene: TRBD1; V gene: TRBV12-3/TRBV12-4; clone size: many; J gene: TRBJ2-5; CDR3 DNA: TGTGCCACCGGGACAGGGGGTTCTCAAGAGACCCAGTACTTC; CDR3 protein: CATGTGGSQETQYF
D gene: .; V gene: TRBV27; clone size: many; J gene: TRBJ2-2; CDR3 DNA: TGTGCCAGCAGTTTTGGGGCGATAAACACCGGGGAGCTGTTTTTT; CDR3 protein: CASSFGAINTGELFF
D gene: TRBD2; V gene: TRBV5-1; clone size: many; J gene: TRBJ2-3; CDR3 DNA: TGCGCCAGCAGCCCTTCAGGGCTAGCGGGAGTAACAGATACGCAGTATTTT; CDR3 protein: CASSPSGLAGVTDTQYF
D gene: TRBD2; V gene: TRBV7-2; clone size: many; J gene: TRBJ2-2; CDR3 DNA: TGTGCCAGCAGCTTAACGGCGGGAGCGGGGACCGGGGAGCTGTTTTTT; CDR3 protein: CASSLTAGAGTGELFF
D gene: .; V gene: TRBV7-9; clone size: many; J gene: TRBJ2-7; CDR3 DNA: TGTGCCAGCACCTTTTCCGGACCGGGTTCCTTCTACGAGCAGTACTTC; CDR3 protein: CASTFSGPGSFYEQYF
D gene: .; V gene: TRBV10-3; clone size: many; J gene: TRBJ2-1; CDR3 DNA: TGTGCCATCAGTGAGGAAGCTACCTACAATGAGCAGTTCTTC; CDR3 protein: CAISEEATYNEQFF
D gene: .; V gene: TRBV20-1; clone size: few; J gene: TRBJ2-7; CDR3 DNA: TGCAGTGCTGGGTCGGCTGACTACTACGAGCAGTACTTC; CDR3 protein: CSAGSADYYEQYF
D gene: .; V gene: TRBV28; clone size: many; J gene: TRBJ2-7; CDR3 DNA: TGTGCCAGCACCCCGTCAGGGGTTTCCTACGAGCAGTACTTC; CDR3 protein: CASTPSGVSYEQYF
D gene: .; V gene: TRBV29-1; clone size: many; J gene: TRBJ1-1; CDR3 DNA: TGCAGCGGAAGAGAGAACACTGAAGCTTTCTTT; CDR3 protein: CSGRENTEAFF
D gene: .; V gene: TRBV5-5; clone size: many; J gene: TRBJ2-7; CDR3 DNA: TGTGCCAGCAGCTTAGGATCGGGACTCATCTACGAGCAGTACTTC; CDR3 protein: CASSLGSGLIYEQYF
D gene: .; V gene: TRBV7-2; clone size: few; J gene: TRBJ1-2; CDR3 DNA: TGTGCCAGCAGCCCCCAGGACGGGCCCTATGGCTACACCTTC; CDR3 protein: CASSPQDGPYGYTF
D gene: TRBD2; V gene: TRBV3-1; clone size: many; J gene: TRBJ2-1; CDR3 DNA: TGTGCCAGCAGCCAAGAGGGGGGGAGTCAGTATGAGCAGTTCTTC; CDR3 protein: CASSQEGGSQYEQFF
D gene: .; V gene: TRBV20-1; clone size: .; J gene: TRBJ1-5; CDR3 DNA: TGCAGTGCTAGCCAGACATGGGGAGGCAATCAGCCCCAGCATTTT; CDR3 protein: CSASQTWGGNQPQHF
D gene: .; V gene: TRBV7-9; clone size: many; J gene: TRBJ1-4; CDR3 DNA: TGTGCCAGCAGCTTATTAGCCCTTGGGGAGGAAAAACTGTTTTTT; CDR3 protein: CASSLLALGEEKLFF
D gene: .; V gene: TRBV12-3/TRBV12-4; clone size: many; J gene: TRBJ1-1; CDR3 DNA: TGTGCCAGCAGCCCCATGTTGAACACTGAAGCTTTCTTT; CDR3 protein: CASSPMLNTEAFF
D gene: TRBD1; V gene: TRBV5-4; clone size: many; J gene: TRBJ1-2; CDR3 DNA: TGTGCCAGCAGCTCCGAATACAACAGGGGGCAGGATGGCTACACCTTC; CDR3 protein: CASSSEYNRGQDGYTF
D gene: .; V gene: TRBV7-9; clone size: .; J gene: TRBJ1-1; CDR3 DNA: TGTGCTAGCAGCTTAGCACAGGGCGGCACTGAAGCTTTCTTT; CDR3 protein: CASSLAQGGTEAFF
D gene: .; V gene: TRBV15; clone size: many; J gene: TRBJ2-1; CDR3 DNA: TGTGCCACCAGCAGAGCCACAGGAATACGGGAGCAGTTCTTC; CDR3 protein: CATSRATGIREQFF
D gene: .; V gene: TRBV29-1; clone size: many; J gene: TRBJ2-7; CDR3 DNA: TGCAGCGTTGTGTGGGGGACGTACGAGCAGTACTTC; CDR3 protein: CSVVWGTYEQYF
D gene: .; V gene: TRBV21-1; clone size: .; J gene: TRBJ2-7; CDR3 DNA: TGTGCCAGCTCCGGCAGGGGGCGCGGAGCTGGAGGCTACGAGCAGTACTTC; CDR3 protein: CASSGRGRGAGGYEQYF
D gene: .; V gene: TRBV29-1; clone size: few; J gene: TRBJ2-3; CDR3 DNA: TGCAGCGCATCCGCGGGCAGGGCAGATACGCAGTATTTT; CDR3 protein: CSASAGRADTQYF
D gene: .; V gene: TRBV5-1; clone size: many; J gene: TRBJ1-4; CDR3 DNA: TGCGCCAGCAGCCTATACAGTGAAAATGAAAAACTGTTTTTT; CDR3 protein: CASSLYSENEKLFF
D gene: .; V gene: TRBV29-1; clone size: many; J gene: TRBJ1-2; CDR3 DNA: TGCAGCGTTGAAGGGGGCCTTGGCTATGGCTACACCTTC; CDR3 protein: CSVEGGLGYGYTF
D gene: TRBD2; V gene: TRBV3-1; clone size: many; J gene: TRBJ2-3; CDR3 DNA: TGTGCCAGCAGCTTGGGACTAGCGGGAACAGATACGCAGTATTTT; CDR3 protein: CASSLGLAGTDTQYF
D gene: .; V gene: TRBV20-1; clone size: many; J gene: TRBJ1-1; CDR3 DNA: TGCAGTGCGTCGGGACACTTGAACACTGAAGCTTTCTTT; CDR3 protein: CSASGHLNTEAFF
D gene: TRBD2; V gene: TRBV20-1; clone size: many; J gene: TRBJ2-5; CDR3 DNA: TGCAGTGCCCCGGGGGGACTCCAAGAGACCCAGTACTTC; CDR3 protein: CSAPGGLQETQYF
D gene: TRBD1; V gene: TRBV6-2/TRBV6-3; clone size: many; J gene: TRBJ1-5; CDR3 DNA: TGTGCCAGCAGTCCCTACCCGCAGGGGGTAAATCAGCCCCAGCATTTT; CDR3 protein: CASSPYPQGVNQPQHF
D gene: .; V gene: TRBV19; clone size: many; J gene: TRBJ2-1; CDR3 DNA: TGTGCCAGTAGCCCTACACCCTACCCTAACAATGAGCAGTTCTTC; CDR3 protein: CASSPTPYPNNEQFF
D gene: .; V gene: TRBV19; clone size: many; J gene: TRBJ2-7; CDR3 DNA: TGTGCCAGTAGTATAGCCGGGGGCCCTACCTACGAGCAGTACTTC; CDR3 protein: CASSIAGGPTYEQYF
D gene: .; V gene: TRBV13; clone size: .; J gene: TRBJ2-1; CDR3 DNA: TGTGCCAGCAGCTTAATGGCGTACAATGAGCAGTTCTTC; CDR3 protein: CASSLMAYNEQFF
D gene: TRBD2; V gene: TRBV29-1; clone size: many; J gene: TRBJ2-1; CDR3 DNA: TGCAGCGTTGAAGGTGGACTAGCTGCCAATGAGCAGTTCTTC; CDR3 protein: CSVEGGLAANEQFF
D gene: .; V gene: TRBV7-2; clone size: many; J gene: TRBJ1-1; CDR3 DNA: TGTGCCAGCAGCCCCCGTGGGGGGAACACTGAAGCTTTCTTT; CDR3 protein: CASSPRGGNTEAFF
D gene: TRBD2; V gene: TRBV24-1; clone size: many; J gene: TRBJ2-1; CDR3 DNA: TGTGCCACCGCACGGGAGGGCCCTTACAATGAGCAGTTCTTC; CDR3 protein: CATAREGPYNEQFF
D gene: TRBD1; V gene: TRBV10-3; clone size: many; J gene: TRBJ1-6; CDR3 DNA: TGTGCCATCAGCAGGACAGGGGAAGATTCACCCCTCCACTTT; CDR3 protein: CAISRTGEDSPLHF
D gene: .; V gene: TRBV6-5; clone size: many; J gene: TRBJ2-5; CDR3 DNA: TGTGCCAGCAGTTACGCCCCCCGTCGGGCCCAAGAGACCCAGTACTTC; CDR3 protein: CASSYAPRRAQETQYF
D gene: .; V gene: TRBV20-1; clone size: many; J gene: TRBJ2-7; CDR3 DNA: TGCAGTGCTAGAAACCTCGGACAGCACTACGAGCAGTACTTC; CDR3 protein: CSARNLGQHYEQYF
D gene: .; V gene: TRBV4-1; clone size: many; J gene: TRBJ2-1; CDR3 DNA: TGCGCCAGCAGCCAAGATTCGAGGGTGGTAGGGCGGGTACCTTACTCCTACAATGAGCAGTTCTTC; CDR3 protein: CASSQDSRVVGRVPYSYNEQFF
D gene: .; V gene: TRBV20-1; clone size: many; J gene: TRBJ2-3; CDR3 DNA: TGCAGTGCTAGAGATTTGTATGGGCTGGGTGGCACAGATACGCAGTATTTT; CDR3 protein: CSARDLYGLGGTDTQYF
D gene: .; V gene: TRBV20-1; clone size: many; J gene: TRBJ2-1; CDR3 DNA: TGCAGTGCTAGGCTAGCGCTGAGCTCCTACAATGAGCAGTTCTTC; CDR3 protein: CSARLALSSYNEQFF
D gene: .; V gene: TRBV6-5; clone size: many; J gene: TRBJ1-1; CDR3 DNA: TGTGCCAGCAGTTACGCCGGGGGCGTAGCTTTCTTT; CDR3 protein: CASSYAGGVAFF
D gene: .; V gene: TRBV6-1; clone size: many; J gene: TRBJ1-6; CDR3 DNA: TGTGCCAGCAGTGAAAGGAGGGTCACCTATAATTCACCCCTCCACTTT; CDR3 protein: CASSERRVTYNSPLHF
D gene: .; V gene: TRBV5-1; clone size: many; J gene: TRBJ2-2; CDR3 DNA: TGCGCCAGCAGCTTGGATAGGGGGAGCACCGGGGAGCTGTTTTTT; CDR3 protein: CASSLDRGSTGELFF